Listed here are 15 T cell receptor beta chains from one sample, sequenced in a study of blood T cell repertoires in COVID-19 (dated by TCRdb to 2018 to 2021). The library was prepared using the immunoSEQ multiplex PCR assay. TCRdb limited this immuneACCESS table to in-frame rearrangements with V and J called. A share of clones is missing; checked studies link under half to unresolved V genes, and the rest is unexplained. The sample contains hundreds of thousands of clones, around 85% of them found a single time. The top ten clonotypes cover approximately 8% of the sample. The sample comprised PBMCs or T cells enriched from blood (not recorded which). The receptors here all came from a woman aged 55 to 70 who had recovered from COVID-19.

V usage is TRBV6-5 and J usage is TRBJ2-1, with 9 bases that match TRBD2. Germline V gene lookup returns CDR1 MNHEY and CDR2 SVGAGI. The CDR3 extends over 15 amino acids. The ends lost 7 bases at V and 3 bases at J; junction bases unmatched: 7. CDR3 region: CASTQSAGGYNEQFF. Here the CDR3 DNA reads TGTGCCAGCACCCAGTCAGCGGGGGGCTACAATGAGCAGTTCTTC.

CDR3 residues: CASSPYRDEQPQHF. As DNA, the CDR3 is TGTGCCAGCTCACCATACAGGGACGAACAGCCCCAGCATTTT. V and J are TRBV18 and TRBJ1-5; TRBD1 is a possible D gene (6 bases). The CDR3 is made up of 14 amino acids. Trimming shortened V by 2 bases and J by 7 bases, and 12 bases separated the two germline ends. The germline V gene has CDR1 KGHSH and CDR2 LQKENI. Using reference TRBV18 and TRBJ1-5 for the parts outside the CDR3, the full variable domain is NAGVMQNPRHLVRRRGQEARLRCSPMKGHSHVYWYRQLPEEGLKFMVYLQKENIIDESGMPKERFSAEFPKEGPSILRIQQVVRGDSAAYFCASSPYRDEQPQHFGDGTRLSIL.

The CDR3 coding sequence is TGTGCCAGCAGCCCTGGGGACTCCACGAAATCACCCCTCCACTTT. This codes for CASSPGDSTKSPLHF. The chain recombines TRBV28 with TRBJ1-6; possible D gene TRBD1, 5 bases. V was cut by 6 bases and J by 10 bases, with 19 bases left in between. Germline assignment: CDR1 MDHEN and CDR2 SYDVKM. The CDR3 consists of 15 residues.

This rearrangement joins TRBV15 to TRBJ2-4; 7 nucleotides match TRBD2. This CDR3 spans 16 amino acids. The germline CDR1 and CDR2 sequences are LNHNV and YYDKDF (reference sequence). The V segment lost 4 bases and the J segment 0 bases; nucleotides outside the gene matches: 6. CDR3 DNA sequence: TGTGCCACCAGCATCCCGGGAGGCATAGCCAAAAACATTCAGTACTTC. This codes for CATSIPGGIAKNIQYF.

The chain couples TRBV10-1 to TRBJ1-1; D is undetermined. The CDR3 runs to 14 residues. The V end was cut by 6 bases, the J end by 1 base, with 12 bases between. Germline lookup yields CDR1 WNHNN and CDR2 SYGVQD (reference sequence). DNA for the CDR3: TGCGCCAGCAGGGGAGACACGCCGAACACTGAAGCTTTCTTT. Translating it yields CASRGDTPNTEAFF.

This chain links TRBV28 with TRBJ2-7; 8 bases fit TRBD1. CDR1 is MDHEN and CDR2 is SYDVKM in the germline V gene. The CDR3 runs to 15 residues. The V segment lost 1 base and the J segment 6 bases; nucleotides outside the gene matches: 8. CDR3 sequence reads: CASSLSGQGSSEQYF. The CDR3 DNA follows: TGTGCCAGCAGTTTATCAGGACAGGGAAGTTCCGAGCAGTACTTC.

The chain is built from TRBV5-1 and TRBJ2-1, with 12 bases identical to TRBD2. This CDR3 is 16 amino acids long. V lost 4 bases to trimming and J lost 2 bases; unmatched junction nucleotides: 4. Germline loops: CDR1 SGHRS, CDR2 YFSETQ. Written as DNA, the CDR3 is TGCGCCAGCAGCCCGACTAGCGGGGGCCCCTACAATGAGCAGTTCTTC. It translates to CASSPTSGGPYNEQFF.

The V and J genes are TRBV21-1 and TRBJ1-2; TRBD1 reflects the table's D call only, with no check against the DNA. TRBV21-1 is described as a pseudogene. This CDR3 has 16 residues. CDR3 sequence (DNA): TGTGCCAGCAGCACGAAGGACAGGGGGCCGCACTATGGCTACACCTTC. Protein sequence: CASSTKDRGPHYGYTF.

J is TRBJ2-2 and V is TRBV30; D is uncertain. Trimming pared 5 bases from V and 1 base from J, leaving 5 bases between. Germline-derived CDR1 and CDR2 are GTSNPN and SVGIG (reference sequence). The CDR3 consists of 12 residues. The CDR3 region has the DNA TGTGCCTGGGAGCTGAACACCGGGGAGCTGTTTTTT. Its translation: CAWELNTGELFF.

CDR3 in DNA: TGCGCCAGCAGCGGGCAGGGGACCGGGGAGCTGTTTTTT. It codes for CASSGQGTGELFF. The chain joins TRBV5-1 to TRBJ2-2; perhaps TRBD1 as D (6 bases). Germline CDR1 is SGHRS and CDR2 is YFSETQ. The CDR3 loop spans 13 amino acids. V was trimmed by 4 bases and J by 5 bases, leaving 9 bases between them.

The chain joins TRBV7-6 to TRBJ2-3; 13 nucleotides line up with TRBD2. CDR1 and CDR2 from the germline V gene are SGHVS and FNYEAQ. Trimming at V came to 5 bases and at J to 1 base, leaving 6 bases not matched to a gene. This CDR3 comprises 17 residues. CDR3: CASSITSGGAGTDTQYF. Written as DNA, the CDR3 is TGTGCCAGCAGCATTACTAGCGGGGGGGCCGGCACAGATACGCAGTATTTT. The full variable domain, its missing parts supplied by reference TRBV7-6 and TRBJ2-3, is GAGVSQSPRYKVTKRGQDVALRCDPISGHVSLYWYRQALGQGPEFLTYFNYEAQQDKSGLPNDRFSAERPEGSISTLTIQRTEQRDSAMYRCASSITSGGAGTDTQYFGPGTRLTVL.

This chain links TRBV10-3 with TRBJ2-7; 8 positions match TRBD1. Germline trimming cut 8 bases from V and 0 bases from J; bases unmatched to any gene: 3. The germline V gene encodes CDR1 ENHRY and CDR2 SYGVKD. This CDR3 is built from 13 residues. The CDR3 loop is CAIRTGGSYEQYF. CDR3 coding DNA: TGTGCCATCCGTACAGGGGGCTCCTACGAGCAGTACTTC.

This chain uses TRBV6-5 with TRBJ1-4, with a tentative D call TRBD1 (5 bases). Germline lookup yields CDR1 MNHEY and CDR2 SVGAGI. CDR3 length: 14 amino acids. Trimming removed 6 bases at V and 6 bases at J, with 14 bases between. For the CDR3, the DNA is TGTGCCAGCAGCCCCAGGGTAGTTGATGAAAAACTGTTTTTT. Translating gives CASSPRVVDEKLFF.

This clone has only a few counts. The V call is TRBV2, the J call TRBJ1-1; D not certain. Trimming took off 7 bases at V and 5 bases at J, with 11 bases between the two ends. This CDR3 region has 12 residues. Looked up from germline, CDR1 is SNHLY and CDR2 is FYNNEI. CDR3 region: CASMERRTEAFF. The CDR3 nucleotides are TGTGCCAGCATGGAGAGGCGGACTGAAGCTTTCTTT.

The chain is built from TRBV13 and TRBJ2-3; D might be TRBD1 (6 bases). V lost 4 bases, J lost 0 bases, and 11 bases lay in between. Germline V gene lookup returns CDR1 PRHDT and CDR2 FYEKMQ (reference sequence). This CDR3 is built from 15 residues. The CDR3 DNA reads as TGTGCCAGCAGCTACGAAGGGGGTAGCACAGATACGCAGTATTTT. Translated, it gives CASSYEGGSTDTQYF. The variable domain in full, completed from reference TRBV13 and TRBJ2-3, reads AAGVIQSPRHLIKEKRETATLKCYPIPRHDTVYWYQQGPGQDPQFLISFYEKMQSDKGSIPDRFSAQQFSDYHSELNMSSLELGDSALYFCASSYEGGSTDTQYFGPGTRLTVL.